Listed below are T cell receptor beta chains from one sample, sequenced in a study of OX40 agonist ivuxolimab in advanced cancers. TCRdb's table, derived via immunoSEQ multiplex PCR, lists solely in-frame clones and lacks some. Here the sample spans roughly 66,000 clones, around 86% being singletons. The sample consisted of CD4+ or CD8+ T cells sorted from blood, taken in a trial of the OX40 agonist ivuxolimab. Every receptor here comes from an adult with an advanced solid tumor such as melanoma, head and neck, liver or kidney cancer. CDR3s include the opening cysteine and the closing phenylalanine or tryptophan. Clone size, where shown, is once, few, many, or a class for clones that have expanded.

TRBJ1-2	-	TRBV30	CAWSQMTGFYGYTF
TRBJ2-3	-	TRBV11-2	CASSLNGPRGDTQYF
TRBJ1-1	-	TRBV6-1	CASRHRGASTEAFF
TRBJ2-3	-	TRBV7-9	CASSPYKASGGRADTQYF
TRBJ1-4	-	TRBV6-4	CASSPDFGEKLFF
TRBJ2-7	medium-sized	TRBV2	CASTDEQGSSYEQYF
TRBJ1-1	-	TRBV7-2	CASSPRVVDTEAFF
TRBJ1-6	-	TRBV5-6	CASSTDRNSPLHF
TRBJ2-1	once	TRBV27	CASSRQGSYNEQFF
TRBJ1-5	-	TRBV6-5	CASSSSPGQPQHF
TRBJ1-2	-	TRBV15	CATSTTGGGYGYTF
TRBJ1-5	once	TRBV27	CASSPLPHLGLSNQPQHF
TRBJ2-3	few	TRBV5-6	CASSQGGFQSNTQYF
TRBJ2-2	-	TRBV10-3	CAIRQEGFGELFF
TRBJ1-2	few	TRBV4-3	CASSHTGHSYGYTF
TRBJ2-3	once	TRBV7-9	CASSSGLAHDF
TRBJ2-7	-	TRBV27	CASSLFNEQYF
TRBJ1-6	-	TRBV2	CASRTLNSPLHF
TRBJ1-2	once	TRBV7-2	CASSSGRPVTF
TRBJ1-2	-	TRBV14	CASSLTLTYGYTF
TRBJ2-5	-	TRBV7-8	CASSLRAGTSQETQYF
TRBJ1-1	once	TRBV7-9	CASSPRIKAFF